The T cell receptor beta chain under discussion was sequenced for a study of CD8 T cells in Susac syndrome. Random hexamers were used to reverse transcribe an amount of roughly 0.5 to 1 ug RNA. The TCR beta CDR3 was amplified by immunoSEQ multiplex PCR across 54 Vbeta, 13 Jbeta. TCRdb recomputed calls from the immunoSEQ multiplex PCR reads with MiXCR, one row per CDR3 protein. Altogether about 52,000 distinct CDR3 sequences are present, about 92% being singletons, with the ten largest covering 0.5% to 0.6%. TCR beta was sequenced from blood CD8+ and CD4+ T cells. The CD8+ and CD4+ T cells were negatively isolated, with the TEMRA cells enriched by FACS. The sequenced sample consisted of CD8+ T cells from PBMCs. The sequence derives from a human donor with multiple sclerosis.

The DNA for the CDR3 is TGTGCCTGGAGCACCCTAGCGGGGAACACAGATACGCAGTATTTT. Translated, it gives CAWSTLAGNTDTQYF. The chain has TRBV30 and TRBJ2-3, with 9 bases aligning to TRBD2. CDR1 and CDR2 from the germline V gene are GTSNPN and SVGIG (reference sequence). The CDR3 runs 15 residues. Trimming took 3 bases from V and 2 from J; bases not matched to a gene: 6.